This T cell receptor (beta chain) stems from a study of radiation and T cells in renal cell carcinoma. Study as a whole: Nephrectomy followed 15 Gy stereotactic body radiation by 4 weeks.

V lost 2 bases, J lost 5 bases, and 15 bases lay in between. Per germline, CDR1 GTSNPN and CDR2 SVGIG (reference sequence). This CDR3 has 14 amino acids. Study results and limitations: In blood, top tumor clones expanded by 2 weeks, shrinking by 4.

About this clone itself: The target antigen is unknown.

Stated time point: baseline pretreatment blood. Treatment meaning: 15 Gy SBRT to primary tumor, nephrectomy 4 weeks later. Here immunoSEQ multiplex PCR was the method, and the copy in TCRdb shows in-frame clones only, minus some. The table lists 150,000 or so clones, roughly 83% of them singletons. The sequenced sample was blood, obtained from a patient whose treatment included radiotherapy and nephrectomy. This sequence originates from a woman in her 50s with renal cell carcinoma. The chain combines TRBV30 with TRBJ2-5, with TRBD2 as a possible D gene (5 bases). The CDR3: CAWSPPGPGETQYF. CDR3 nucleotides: TGTGCCTGGAGTCCTCCGGGCCCGGGGGAGACCCAGTACTTC.